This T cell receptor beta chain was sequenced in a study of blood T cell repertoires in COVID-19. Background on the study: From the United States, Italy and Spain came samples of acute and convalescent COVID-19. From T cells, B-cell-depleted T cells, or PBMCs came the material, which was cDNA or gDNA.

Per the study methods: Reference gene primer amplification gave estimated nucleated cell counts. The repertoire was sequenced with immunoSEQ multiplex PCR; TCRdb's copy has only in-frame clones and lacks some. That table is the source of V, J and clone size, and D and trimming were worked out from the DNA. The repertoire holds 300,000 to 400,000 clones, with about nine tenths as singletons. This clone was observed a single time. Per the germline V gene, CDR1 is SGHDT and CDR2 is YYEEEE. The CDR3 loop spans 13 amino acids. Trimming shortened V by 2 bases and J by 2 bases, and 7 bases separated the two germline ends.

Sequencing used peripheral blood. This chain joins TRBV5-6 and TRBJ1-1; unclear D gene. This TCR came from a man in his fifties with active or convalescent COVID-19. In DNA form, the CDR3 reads TGTGCCAGCAGCTTACCGGGAAACACTGAAGCTTTCTTT. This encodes CASSLPGNTEAFF.